This TCR beta chain originates from a study of T cell changes during pregnancy in multiple sclerosis. The CDR3 is made up of 16 amino acids. Germline lookup yields CDR1 LNHNV and CDR2 YYDKDF (reference sequence). Deletions cut 1 base from V and 4 bases from J, with 16 bases between. Profiled with immunoSEQ multiplex PCR; TCRdb holds only in-frame clones, not every one. The data show about 58,000 clones, with about 89% seen just once and about 0.5% held by the top ten. The V and J genes are TRBV15 and TRBJ1-1, with D unclear. The specimen was CD4+ T cells from peripheral blood mononuclear cells, collected after pregnancy. This clonotype was sampled from a female donor in good health, enrolled as a control in a pregnancy study. The CDR3: CATSRGGATPITEAFF. The CDR3 DNA follows: TGTGCCACCAGCAGAGGCGGCGCGACGCCAATCACTGAAGCTTTCTTT.